This TCR beta chain was captured in a study of brain T cells in children with intractable seizures. As to this clone: Its specificity is not known.

Sequencing used immunoSEQ multiplex PCR; TCRdb keeps in-frame clones, though not all of them. The sample consists of some 64,000 clones, more than 95% of them appearing once. The CDR3 sequence is 14 residues long. The germline CDR1 and CDR2 sequences are SGHTA and FQGNSA. V shed 5 bases and J shed 0 bases, with 11 bases lying between them. General study results and limits: HCMV serostatus was not known, and viral specificity came from CDR3 similarity only. Pre- and post-surgery blood differed in depth, so pre-surgery absences may be undersampling.

The sequence came from a boy under two years old with focal cortical dysplasia and intractable seizures. The chain combines TRBV7-2 with TRBJ2-7; D is tentatively TRBD1 or TRBD2 (5 bases each). The sample consisted of peripheral blood, taken at surgery. The CDR3 bases are TGTGCCAGCAGCCAGGGACCTTACTCCTACGAGCAGTACTTC. Translation: CASSQGPYSYEQYF.